Below, 12 T cell receptor beta chains from the same sample are listed, as sequenced in a study of blood T cell repertoires in COVID-19. Produced via immunoSEQ multiplex PCR; TCRdb's table is partial and in-frame only. Of some 91,000 clones in the sample, about nine tenths were seen once. The sample taken for sequencing was peripheral blood. These receptors all come from a man aged 60 to 75 with acute or convalescent COVID-19.

This clone was found a few times. J is TRBJ1-2 and V is TRBV27; D unresolved. CDR3 length: 12 amino acids. Germline CDR1 and CDR2: MNHEY and SMNVEV (reference sequence). Trimming took off 0 bases at V and 5 bases at J, with 4 bases between the two ends. CDR3 amino acids: CASSLSGYGYTF. Here the CDR3 DNA reads TGTGCCAGCAGTTTATCCGGGTATGGCTACACCTTC.

The V gene is TRBV6-5, the J gene TRBJ1-2; D unclear. Trimming removed 6 bases from V and 8 bases from J, with 7 bases in between. Germline CDR1 is MNHEY and CDR2 is SVGAGI. This CDR3 has 10 amino acids. DNA for the CDR3: TGTGCCAGCAGCCAGCGGGGCTACACCTTC. Residues: CASSQRGYTF.

This chain links TRBV19 with TRBJ1-5; the match to TRBD1 covers 7 bases. Trimming cost V 7 bases and J 3 bases; bases outside gene matches: 12. This CDR3 has 16 amino acids. Germline V gene lookup returns CDR1 LNHDA and CDR2 SQIVND (reference sequence). The CDR3 sequence: CASTPVRDRPNQPQHF. DNA of the CDR3: TGTGCCAGTACCCCGGTCAGGGACAGACCCAATCAGCCCCAGCATTTT. Full variable domain (missing parts from reference TRBV19 and TRBJ1-5): DGGITQSPKYLFRKEGQNVTLSCEQNLNHDAMYWYRQDPGQGLRLIYYSQIVNDFQKGDIAEGYSVSREKKESFPLTVTSAQKNPTAFYLCASTPVRDRPNQPQHFGDGTRLSIL.

The chain is built from TRBV7-2 and TRBJ1-2; 10 bases agree with TRBD1. The CDR3 is made up of 13 amino acids. V shed 8 bases and J 3 bases; nucleotides not matched to a gene: 3. The germline CDR1 and CDR2 sequences are SGHTA and FQGNSA. The CDR3 DNA reads as TGTGCCAGCGGACAGGGGGAACACTATGGCTACACCTTC. It codes for CASGQGEHYGYTF.

The chain links TRBV12-3 or TRBV12-4 to TRBJ2-7, with D perhaps TRBD1 (5 bases). With 1 base removed from V and 9 bases from J, the gap between germline ends came to 13 bases. This CDR3 spans 13 amino acids. CDR3 in DNA: TGTGCCAGCAGTTTAGACAGGCTTGGGTGGCAGTACTTC. This translates into CASSLDRLGWQYF.

The genes are TRBV2 and TRBJ2-3, with TRBD1 matching 7 bases. Germline CDR1 is SNHLY and CDR2 is FYNNEI. CDR3 length equals 13 residues. Losses at the gene ends were 6 bases for V and 4 bases for J; bases not matched to a gene: 4. The DNA for the CDR3 is TGTGCCAGCAGGATACAGGGGTCAGATACGCAGTATTTT. It is translated as CASRIQGSDTQYF.

The chain links TRBV6-5 to TRBJ1-1; TRBD1 agrees at 8 bases. Germline CDR1 reads MNHEY; CDR2 reads SVGAGI. The CDR3 totals 15 residues. Unmatched junction bases numbered 6, after V lost 5 bases and J lost 1 base. CDR3 sequence: CASSNRGTGNTEAFF. The CDR3 region has the DNA TGTGCCAGCAGTAACCGGGGGACAGGGAACACTGAAGCTTTCTTT.

The chain combines TRBV6-5 with TRBJ1-2; 7 bases match TRBD1. The CDR3 runs 16 residues. Germline V gene sequence: CDR1 MNHEY, CDR2 SVGAGI. The V and J ends lost 0 bases and 4 bases, in that order; junction bases with no gene match: 8. The CDR3 spells CASSYSRQGTLYGYTF. The DNA of the CDR3 is TGTGCCAGCAGTTACTCCCGACAGGGCACCCTCTATGGCTACACCTTC.

This sequence joins TRBV5-4 and TRBJ1-1; D may be TRBD1 (6 bases). Trimming stripped 0 bases from V and 8 bases from J, with 8 bases between. Germline assignment: CDR1 SGHNT and CDR2 YYREEE (reference sequence). The CDR3 has 12 amino acids. This chain's CDR3 is CASSLEQGEAFF. CDR3 nucleotide sequence: TGTGCCAGCAGCTTGGAACAGGGAGAAGCTTTCTTT.

In this sample, this clone turned up a few times. V and J are TRBV10-1 and TRBJ1-2; 8 nucleotides align to TRBD1. The CDR3 spans 13 residues. Per the germline V gene, CDR1 is WNHNN and CDR2 is SYGVQD (reference sequence). V lost 10 bases to trimming and J lost 5 bases; unmatched junction nucleotides: 9. CDR3 DNA: TGCGCCAATAACATGGGACAGGAATATGGCTACACCTTC. Protein: CANNMGQEYGYTF.

CDR3 nucleotides: TGTGCCATCAGTGCGGACACTGAAGCTTTCTTT. It translates to CAISADTEAFF. The V gene is TRBV10-3, the J gene TRBJ1-1; D ambiguous. The CDR3 is made up of 11 amino acids. The V gene lost 4 bases and the J gene lost 3 bases, with 3 bases spanning the gap. The germline gives CDR1 ENHRY, CDR2 SYGVKD.

This clone showed up just once. The chain carries TRBV18 and TRBJ1-4, with D uncertain. V was pared by 6 bases and J by 8 bases, with 16 bases between. CDR1 is KGHSH and CDR2 is LQKENI in the germline V gene. This CDR3 is built from 14 residues. CDR3 sequence (DNA): TGTGCCAGCTCGAATGAACAGTCGGTAGAAAAACTGTTTTTT. As protein: CASSNEQSVEKLFF.